This record looks at one T cell receptor (beta chain) sequence and its context. Its cognate antigen is unknown. Documented time point: healthy volunteer bleed at 2 weeks. Whole blood, unfractionated, served as the material for total RNA extraction. With 6 bases clipped from V and 2 bases from J, the junction kept 8 bases outside the gene matches. The germline CDR1 and CDR2 sequences are LNHDA and SQIVND (reference sequence). The CDR3 contains 16 residues. This entry comes from a study of human T cells and chemical hapten exposure. Findings and limits, study-wide: TCRs at high frequency, those above 1 in 1000, did not change with DPC sensitization.

TCRdb re-derived calls from the RACE reads in MiXCR, one entry per CDR3 protein. The sample records some 50,000 distinct CDR3 sequences, 4.3% being singletons. The chain carries TRBV19 and TRBJ1-3, with TRBD1 identical over 9 bases. The TCR was taken from a female donor in good health. Some clones in this sample may be carry-over from other donors' samples. The source material was whole blood. This CDR3 is CASSHRGRGAGNTIYF. The CDR3 DNA sequence: TGTGCCAGTAGCCACAGGGGGCGCGGGGCTGGAAACACCATATATTTT.